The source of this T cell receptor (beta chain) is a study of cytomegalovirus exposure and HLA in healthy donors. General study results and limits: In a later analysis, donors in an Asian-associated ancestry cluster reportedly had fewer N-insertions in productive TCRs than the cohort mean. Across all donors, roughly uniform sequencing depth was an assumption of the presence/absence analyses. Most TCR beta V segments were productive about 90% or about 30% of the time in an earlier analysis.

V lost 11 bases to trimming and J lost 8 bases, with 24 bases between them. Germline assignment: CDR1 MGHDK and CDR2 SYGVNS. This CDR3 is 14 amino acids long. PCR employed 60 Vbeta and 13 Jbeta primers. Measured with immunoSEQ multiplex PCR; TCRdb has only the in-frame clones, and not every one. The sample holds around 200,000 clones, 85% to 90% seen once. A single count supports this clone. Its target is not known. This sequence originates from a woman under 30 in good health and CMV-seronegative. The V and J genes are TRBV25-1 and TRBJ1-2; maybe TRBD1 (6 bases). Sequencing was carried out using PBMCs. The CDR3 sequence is CASSLQGGVEGYTF. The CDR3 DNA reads TGTGCCTCATCCCTACAGGGAGGGGTAGAAGGCTACACCTTC.